This TCR beta chain was observed in a study of OX40 agonist ivuxolimab in advanced cancers. Background on the study: The patients got ivuxolimab, which is an agonistic anti-OX40 (CD134) antibody. Patients receiving dose escalation had hepatocellular carcinoma, melanoma, renal cell or head and neck cancer. Participants averaged approximately 60 years of age (range roughly 23 to 90) and were over 75% male.

The table came from immunoSEQ multiplex PCR; TCRdb's copy has only in-frame clones and leaves some out. This sample has approximately 79,000 clones, with 85% to 90% found just once. The CDR3 totals 17 residues. V dropped 4 bases and J dropped 4 bases, with 20 bases sitting between them. Germline-derived CDR1 and CDR2 are GTSNPN and SVGIG (reference sequence). The chain combines TRBV30 with TRBJ1-6; D remains ambiguous. The TCR originated in an adult with an advanced solid tumor such as melanoma, head and neck, liver or kidney cancer. The sample in question was CD4+ or CD8+ T cells sorted from blood, obtained in a trial of the OX40 agonist ivuxolimab. The CDR3 spells CAWKGQASTPYNSPLHF. DNA for the CDR3: TGTGCCTGGAAAGGGCAGGCATCGACTCCTTATAATTCACCCCTCCACTTT.